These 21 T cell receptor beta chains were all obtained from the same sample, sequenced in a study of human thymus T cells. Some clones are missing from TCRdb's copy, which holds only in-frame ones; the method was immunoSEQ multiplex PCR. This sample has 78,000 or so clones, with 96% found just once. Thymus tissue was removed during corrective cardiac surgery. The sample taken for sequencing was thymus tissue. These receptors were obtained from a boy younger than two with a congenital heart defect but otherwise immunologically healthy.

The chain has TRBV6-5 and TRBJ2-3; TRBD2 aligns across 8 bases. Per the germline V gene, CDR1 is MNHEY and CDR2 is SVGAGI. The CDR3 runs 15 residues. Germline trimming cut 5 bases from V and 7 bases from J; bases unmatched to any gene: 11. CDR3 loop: CASSINGGVPNTQYF. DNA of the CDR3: TGTGCCAGCAGTATAAACGGGGGGGTCCCCAATACGCAGTATTTT.

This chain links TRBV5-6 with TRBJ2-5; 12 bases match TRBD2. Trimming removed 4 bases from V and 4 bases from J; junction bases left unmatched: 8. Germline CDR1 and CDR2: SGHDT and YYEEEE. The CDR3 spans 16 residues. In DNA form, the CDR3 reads TGTGCCAGCAGCGGGCCCCTAGCGGGGGGGCTAGAGACCCAGTACTTC. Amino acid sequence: CASSGPLAGGLETQYF.

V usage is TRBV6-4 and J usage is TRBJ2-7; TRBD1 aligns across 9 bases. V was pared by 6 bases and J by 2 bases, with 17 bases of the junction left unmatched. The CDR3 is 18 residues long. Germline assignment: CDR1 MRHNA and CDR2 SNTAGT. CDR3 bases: TGTGCCAGCAGGACCAATTACAGACCGGGACAGGGTGCCTACGAGCAGTACTTC. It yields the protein CASRTNYRPGQGAYEQYF.

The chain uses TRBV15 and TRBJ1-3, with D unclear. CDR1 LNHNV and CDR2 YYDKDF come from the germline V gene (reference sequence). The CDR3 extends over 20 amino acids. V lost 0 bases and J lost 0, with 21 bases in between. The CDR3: CATSRDRGRSWESSGNTIYF. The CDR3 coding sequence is TGTGCCACCAGCAGAGATCGCGGACGGTCTTGGGAGAGCTCTGGAAACACCATATATTTT.

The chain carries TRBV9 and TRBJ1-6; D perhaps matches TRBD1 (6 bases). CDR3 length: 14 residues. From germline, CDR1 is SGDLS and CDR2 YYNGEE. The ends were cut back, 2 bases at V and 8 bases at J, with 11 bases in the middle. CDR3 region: CASSVRGMHSPLHF. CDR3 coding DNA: TGTGCCAGCAGCGTCAGGGGAATGCATTCACCCCTCCACTTT. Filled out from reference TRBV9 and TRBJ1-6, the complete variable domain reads DSGVTQTPKHLITATGQRVTLRCSPRSGDLSVYWYQQSLDQGLQFLIQYYNGEERAKGNILERFSAQQFPDLHSELNLSSLELGDSALYFCASSVRGMHSPLHFGNGTRLTVT.

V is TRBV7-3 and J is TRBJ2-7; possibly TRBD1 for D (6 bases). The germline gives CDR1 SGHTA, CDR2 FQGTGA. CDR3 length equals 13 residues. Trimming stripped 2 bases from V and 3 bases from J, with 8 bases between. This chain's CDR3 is CASSLADSYEQYF. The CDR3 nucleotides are TGTGCCAGCAGCTTAGCGGACAGCTACGAGCAGTACTTC.

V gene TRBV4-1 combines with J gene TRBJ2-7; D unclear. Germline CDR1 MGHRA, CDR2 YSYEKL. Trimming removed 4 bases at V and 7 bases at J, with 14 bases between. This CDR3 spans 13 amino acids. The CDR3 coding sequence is TGCGCCAGCAGCCTCGCATCCTGGGGTGAGCAGTACTTC. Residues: CASSLASWGEQYF.

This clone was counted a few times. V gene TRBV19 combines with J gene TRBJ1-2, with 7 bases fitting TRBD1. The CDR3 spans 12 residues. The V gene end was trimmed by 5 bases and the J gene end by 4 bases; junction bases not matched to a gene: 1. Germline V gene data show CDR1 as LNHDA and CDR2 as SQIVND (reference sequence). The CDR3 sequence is CASSQGGYGYTF. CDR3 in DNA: TGTGCCAGTAGTCAGGGGGGCTATGGCTACACCTTC. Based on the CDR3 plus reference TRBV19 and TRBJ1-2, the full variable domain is DGGITQSPKYLFRKEGQNVTLSCEQNLNHDAMYWYRQDPGQGLRLIYYSQIVNDFQKGDIAEGYSVSREKKESFPLTVTSAQKNPTAFYLCASSQGGYGYTFGSGTRLTVV.

CDR3 residues: CASSLARIREDTIYF. In DNA, the CDR3 is TGTGCCAGCAGCTTAGCTCGAATCAGGGAGGACACCATATATTTT. V is TRBV7-6 and J is TRBJ1-3, with D possibly matching TRBD1 (5 bases). CDR1 and CDR2 (germline): SGHVS, FNYEAQ. Trimming removed 0 bases from V and 8 bases from J, with 14 bases in between. The length of the CDR3 is 15 residues.

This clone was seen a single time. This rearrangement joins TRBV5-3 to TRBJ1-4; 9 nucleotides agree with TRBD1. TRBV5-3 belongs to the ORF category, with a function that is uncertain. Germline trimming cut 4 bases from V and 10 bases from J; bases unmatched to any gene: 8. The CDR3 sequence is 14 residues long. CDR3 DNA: TGTGCCAGAAGCATAACAGGGGGCAAAGCAAAACTGTTTTTT. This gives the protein CARSITGGKAKLFF.

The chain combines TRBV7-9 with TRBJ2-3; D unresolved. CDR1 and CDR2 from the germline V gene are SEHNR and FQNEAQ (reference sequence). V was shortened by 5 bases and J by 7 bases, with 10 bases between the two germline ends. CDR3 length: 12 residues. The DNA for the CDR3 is TGTGCCAGCAGCCCAAGAACCCATACGCAGTATTTT. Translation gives CASSPRTHTQYF.

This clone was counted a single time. CDR3 sequence reads: CASGPTIGRNQPQHF. DNA of the CDR3: TGTGCTAGTGGCCCCACAATAGGGCGCAATCAGCCCCAGCATTTT. V and J are TRBV12-5 and TRBJ1-5; D unclear. The ends were cut back, 6 bases at V and 2 bases at J, with 14 bases in the middle. The germline V gene has CDR1 LGHNT and CDR2 FRNRAP. The CDR3 extends over 15 amino acids. Full variable domain (missing parts from reference TRBV12-5 and TRBJ1-5): DARVTQTPRHKVTEMGQEVTMRCQPILGHNTVFWYRQTMMQGLELLAYFRNRAPLDDSGMPKDRFSAEMPDATLATLKIQPSEPRDSAVYFCASGPTIGRNQPQHFGDGTRLSIL.

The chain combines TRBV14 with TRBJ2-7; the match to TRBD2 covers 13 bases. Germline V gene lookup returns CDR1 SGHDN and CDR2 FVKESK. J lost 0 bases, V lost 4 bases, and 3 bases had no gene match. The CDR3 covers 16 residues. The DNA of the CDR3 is TGTGCCAGCAGCCTGGGACTAGCGGGGACCTCCTACGAGCAGTACTTC. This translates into CASSLGLAGTSYEQYF.

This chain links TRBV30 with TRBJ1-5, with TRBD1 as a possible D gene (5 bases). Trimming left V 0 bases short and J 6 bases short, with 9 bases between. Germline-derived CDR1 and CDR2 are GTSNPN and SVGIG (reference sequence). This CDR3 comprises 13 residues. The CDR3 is CAWSVERGQPQHF. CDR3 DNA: TGTGCCTGGAGTGTAGAAAGGGGTCAGCCCCAGCATTTT.

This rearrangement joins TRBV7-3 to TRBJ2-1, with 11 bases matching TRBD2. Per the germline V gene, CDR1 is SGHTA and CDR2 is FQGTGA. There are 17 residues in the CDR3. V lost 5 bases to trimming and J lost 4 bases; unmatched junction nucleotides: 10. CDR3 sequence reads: CASSPTSGGSPYNEQFF. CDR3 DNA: TGTGCCAGCAGCCCAACTAGCGGGGGTTCCCCTTACAATGAGCAGTTCTTC.

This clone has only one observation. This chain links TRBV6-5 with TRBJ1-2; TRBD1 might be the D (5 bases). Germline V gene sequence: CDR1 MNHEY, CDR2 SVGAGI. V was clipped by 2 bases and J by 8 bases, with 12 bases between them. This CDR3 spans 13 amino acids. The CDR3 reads CASSYRDRIGYTF. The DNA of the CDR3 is TGTGCCAGCAGTTACAGGGACCGGATCGGCTACACCTTC.

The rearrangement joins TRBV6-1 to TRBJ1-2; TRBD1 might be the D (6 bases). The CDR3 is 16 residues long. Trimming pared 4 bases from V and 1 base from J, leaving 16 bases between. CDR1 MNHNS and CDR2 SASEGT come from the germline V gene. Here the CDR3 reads CASSARGGERNYGYTF. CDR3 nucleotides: TGTGCCAGCAGTGCCCGAGGGGGGGAACGTAACTATGGCTACACCTTC.

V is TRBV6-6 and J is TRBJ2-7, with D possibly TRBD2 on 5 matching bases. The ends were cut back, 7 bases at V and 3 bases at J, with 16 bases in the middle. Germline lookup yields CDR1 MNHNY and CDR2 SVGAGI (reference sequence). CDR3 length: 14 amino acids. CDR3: CASTPDWANYEQYF. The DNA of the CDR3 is TGTGCCAGCACCCCGGACTGGGCGAACTACGAGCAGTACTTC.

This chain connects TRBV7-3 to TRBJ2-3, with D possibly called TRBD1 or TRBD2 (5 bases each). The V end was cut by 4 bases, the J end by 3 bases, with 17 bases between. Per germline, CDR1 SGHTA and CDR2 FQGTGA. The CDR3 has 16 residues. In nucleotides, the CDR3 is TGTGCCAGCAGCTCCAAAGGGAGTTGGGGGACAGATACGCAGTATTTT. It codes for CASSSKGSWGTDTQYF.

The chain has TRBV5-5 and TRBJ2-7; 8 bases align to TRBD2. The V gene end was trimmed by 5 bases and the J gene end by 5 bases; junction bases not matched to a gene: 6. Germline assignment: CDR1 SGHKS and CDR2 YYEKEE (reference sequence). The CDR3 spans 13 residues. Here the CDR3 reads CASSPAGRDEQYF. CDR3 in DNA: TGTGCCAGCAGTCCTGCCGGGAGGGACGAGCAGTACTTC.

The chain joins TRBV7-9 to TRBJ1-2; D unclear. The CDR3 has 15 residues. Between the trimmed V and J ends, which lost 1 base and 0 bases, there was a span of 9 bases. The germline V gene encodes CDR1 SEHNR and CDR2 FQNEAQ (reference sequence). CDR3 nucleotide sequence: TGTGCCAGCAGCTTAGGGCCAGACGCTAACTATGGCTACACCTTC. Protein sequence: CASSLGPDANYGYTF.